The entry below describes one T cell receptor (beta chain). Antigen specificity is unknown. This beta chain appears as a stray read in a library generated for alpha chains; its size is not informative. The sample originates from a study of spatial heterogeneity in lung cancer. TCRdb redid the calling of the 5' RACE reads with MiXCR, one entry per CDR3 protein. The data hold about 9,300 distinct CDR3 sequences, with roughly 51% observed a single time. The time point was: sample taken at primary tumor resection. Trimming cost V 4 bases and J 8 bases, with 14 bases left between them. This CDR3 has 13 residues. From germline, CDR1 is MNHNY and CDR2 SVGAGI (reference sequence). General study findings and limits: Tumor mutation counts were tracked by expanded intratumoral alpha and beta TCR counts.

This TCR derives from a female donor with early-stage non-small cell lung cancer. The starting material was lung tumor tissue, obtained at surgery. The chain joins TRBV6-6 to TRBJ1-2; possible D gene TRBD1, 6 bases. CDR3 residues: CASSSDRSRGYTF. CDR3 bases: TGTGCCAGCAGTTCCGACAGGTCCAGGGGCTACACCTTC.